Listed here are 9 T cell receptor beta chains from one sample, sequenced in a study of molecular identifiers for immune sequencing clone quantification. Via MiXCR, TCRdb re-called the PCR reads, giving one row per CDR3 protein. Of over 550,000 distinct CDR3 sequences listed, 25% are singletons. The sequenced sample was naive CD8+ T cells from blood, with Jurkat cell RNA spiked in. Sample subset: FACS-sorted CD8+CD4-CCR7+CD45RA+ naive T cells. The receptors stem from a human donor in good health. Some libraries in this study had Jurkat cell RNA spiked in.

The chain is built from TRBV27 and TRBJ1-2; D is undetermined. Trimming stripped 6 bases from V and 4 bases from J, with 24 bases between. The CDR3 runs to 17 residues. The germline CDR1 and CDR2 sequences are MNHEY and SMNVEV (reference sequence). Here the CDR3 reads CASSPTGPYPTTYGYTF. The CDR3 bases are TGTGCCAGCAGCCCAACGGGCCCTTACCCCACAACCTATGGCTACACCTTC.

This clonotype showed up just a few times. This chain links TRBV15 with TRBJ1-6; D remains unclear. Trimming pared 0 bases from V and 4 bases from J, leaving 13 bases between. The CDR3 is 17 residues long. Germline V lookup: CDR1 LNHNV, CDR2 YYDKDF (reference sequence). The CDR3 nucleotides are TGTGCCACCAGCAGAGAAAGAAGGAATCCTTATAATTCACCCCTCCACTTT. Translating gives CATSRERRNPYNSPLHF.

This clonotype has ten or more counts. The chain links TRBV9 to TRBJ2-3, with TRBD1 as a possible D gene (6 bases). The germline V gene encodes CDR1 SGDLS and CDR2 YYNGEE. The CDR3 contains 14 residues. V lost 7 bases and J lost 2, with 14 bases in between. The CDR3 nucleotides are TGTGCCAGCGCTGTGGGGGACACCACAGATACGCAGTATTTT. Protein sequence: CASAVGDTTDTQYF.

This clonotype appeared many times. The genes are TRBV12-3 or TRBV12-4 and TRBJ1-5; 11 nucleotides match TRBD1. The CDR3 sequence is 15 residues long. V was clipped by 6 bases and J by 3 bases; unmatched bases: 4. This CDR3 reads CASSPGQGANQPQHF. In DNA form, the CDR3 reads TGTGCCAGCAGCCCCGGACAGGGGGCCAATCAGCCCCAGCATTTT.

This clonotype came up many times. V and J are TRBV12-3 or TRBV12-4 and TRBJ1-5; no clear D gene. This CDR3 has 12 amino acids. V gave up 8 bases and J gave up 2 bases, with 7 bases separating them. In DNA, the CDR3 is TGTGCCAGCCGAGCCGGCAATCAGCCCCAGCATTTT. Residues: CASRAGNQPQHF.

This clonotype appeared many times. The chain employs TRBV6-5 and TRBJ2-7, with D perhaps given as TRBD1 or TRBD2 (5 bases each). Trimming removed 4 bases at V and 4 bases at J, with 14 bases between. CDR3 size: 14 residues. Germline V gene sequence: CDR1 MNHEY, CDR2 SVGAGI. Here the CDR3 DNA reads TGTGCCAGCAGTTTCGGGACGTCCAATTACGAGCAGTACTTC. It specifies CASSFGTSNYEQYF.

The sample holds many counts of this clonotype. CDR3 in DNA: TGTGCCAGCAGGGAGACAGGGATGAGCACTGAAGCTTTCTTT. It specifies CASRETGMSTEAFF. The rearrangement uses TRBV7-2 and TRBJ1-1; TRBD1 aligns across 7 bases. With 6 bases clipped from V and 4 bases from J, the junction kept 8 bases outside the gene matches. CDR3 size: 14 residues. The germline V gene encodes CDR1 SGHTA and CDR2 FQGNSA.

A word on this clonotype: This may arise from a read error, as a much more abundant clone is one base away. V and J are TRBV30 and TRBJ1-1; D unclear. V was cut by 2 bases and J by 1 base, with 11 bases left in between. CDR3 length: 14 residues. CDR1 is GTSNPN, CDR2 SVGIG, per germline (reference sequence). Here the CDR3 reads CAWSRGYGNTEAFF. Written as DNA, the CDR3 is TGTGCCTGGAGTCGAGGTTACGGGAACACTGAAGCTTTCTTT.

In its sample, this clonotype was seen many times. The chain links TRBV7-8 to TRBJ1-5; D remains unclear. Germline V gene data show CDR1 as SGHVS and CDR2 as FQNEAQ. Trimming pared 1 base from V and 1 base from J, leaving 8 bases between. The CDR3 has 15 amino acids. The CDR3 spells CASSLVISSNQPQHF. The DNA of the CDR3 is TGTGCCAGCAGCTTAGTAATATCGAGCAATCAGCCCCAGCATTTT.